These 28 T cell receptor beta chains were all obtained from the same sample, sequenced in a study of blood T cell repertoires in COVID-19. This table comes from immunoSEQ multiplex PCR, and its TCRdb copy is limited to in-frame clones, with some not included. Of more than 200,000 clones listed, approximately 87% are singletons. The sample consisted of peripheral blood. The receptor set was obtained from a woman aged 50 to 65 with acute or convalescent COVID-19.

Turning to this clone: The junction and the germline gene differ at one end; a read error may be behind it. This chain uses TRBV29-1 with TRBJ2-1; a weak D match, TRBD2 (7 bases). The CDR3 covers 11 residues. The germline V gene encodes CDR1 SQVTM and CDR2 ANQGSEA. The CDR3 coding sequence is TGCAGCGTCGAAGGGGGAGGGGAGCAGTTCTTC. This translates into CSVEGGGEQFF.

The chain joins TRBV12-5 to TRBJ2-1; 8 nucleotides align to TRBD2. The CDR3 is 15 amino acids. Germline CDR1 LGHNT, CDR2 FRNRAP. V dropped 6 bases and J dropped 9; count of bases not matched to a gene: 13. CDR3 bases: TGTGCTAGTGGACCGACTAGCGTGACGGAGGGTGAGCAGTTCTTC. It is translated as CASGPTSVTEGEQFF.

V gene TRBV5-1 combines with J gene TRBJ2-6, with TRBD1 matching 9 bases. The V gene end was trimmed by 4 bases and the J gene end by 0 bases; junction bases not matched to a gene: 5. CDR1 is SGHRS, CDR2 YFSETQ, per germline. The CDR3 sequence is 17 residues long. DNA of the CDR3: TGCGCCAGCAGCCGGACAGGGGACACCTCTGGGGCCAACGTCCTGACTTTC. Its protein is CASSRTGDTSGANVLTF. The complete variable domain, with remaining parts taken from reference TRBV5-1 and TRBJ2-6, reads KAGVTQTPRYLIKTRGQQVTLSCSPISGHRSVSWYQQTPGQGLQFLFEYFSETQRNKGNFPGRFSGRQFSNSRSEMNVSTLELGDSALYLCASSRTGDTSGANVLTFGAGSRLTVL.

Here the CDR3 DNA reads TGTGCCAGCAGCTTATTTAACAGGGGGTTGGGGACTGAAGCTTTCTTT. Its translation: CASSLFNRGLGTEAFF. The rearrangement uses TRBV6-2 or TRBV6-3 and TRBJ1-1, with 8 positions matching TRBD1. The junction had 14 bases not matched to a gene; V was cut back by 6 bases and J by 5 bases. The germline CDR1 and CDR2 sequences are MNHEY and SVGEGT. CDR3 length equals 16 residues.

The chain joins TRBV7-2 to TRBJ1-1, with D perhaps matching TRBD1 (5 bases). In germline, CDR1 is SGHTA, CDR2 FQGNSA. Trimming removed 5 bases at V and 5 bases at J, with 15 bases between. This CDR3 is 14 amino acids long. For the CDR3, the DNA is TGTGCCAGCAGCCGGGGGGAAGCTGCTACTGAAGCTTTCTTT. It encodes CASSRGEAATEAFF.

This chain links TRBV27 with TRBJ2-7, with 7 bases matching TRBD2. CDR1 is MNHEY, CDR2 SMNVEV, per germline (reference sequence). The CDR3 runs 13 residues. V trimming: 2 bases; J trimming: 3 bases; junction bases outside the gene matches: 1. The CDR3 DNA reads TGTGCCAGCAGTTTAACTAGCGACTACGAGCAGTACTTC. Translating gives CASSLTSDYEQYF.

The rearrangement uses TRBV10-2 and TRBJ1-4; D gene ambiguous. CDR3 size: 11 residues. CDR1 WSHSY and CDR2 SAAADI come from the germline V gene. Trimming shortened V by 2 bases and J by 10 bases, and 5 bases separated the two germline ends. CDR3 region: CASSEAGKLFF. The CDR3 DNA reads as TGCGCCAGCAGTGAGGCCGGAAAACTGTTTTTT.

The chain uses TRBV5-1 and TRBJ2-7; 7 nucleotides match TRBD1. This CDR3 region has 15 residues. V gave up 3 bases and J gave up 3 bases; unmatched junction bases: 9. The germline gives CDR1 SGHRS, CDR2 YFSETQ. The CDR3 DNA reads as TGCGCCAGCAGCTCGCGTGAAACAGGGGACTACGAGCAGTACTTC. It encodes CASSSRETGDYEQYF.

This chain links TRBV6-5 with TRBJ2-5, with TRBD2 as a possible D gene (6 bases). Per the germline V gene, CDR1 is MNHEY and CDR2 is SVGAGI. Deletions cut 7 bases from V and 2 bases from J, with 14 bases between. CDR3 length: 14 residues. In DNA, the CDR3 is TGTGCCAGCACCCCGGCCGGGGGACAAGAGACCCAGTACTTC. Amino acid sequence: CASTPAGGQETQYF.

The CDR3 loop is CASSPGGAGYEQYF. The CDR3 region has the DNA TGTGCCAGCAGCCCAGGCGGGGCCGGCTACGAGCAGTACTTC. The chain couples TRBV9 to TRBJ2-7, with TRBD2 as a possible D gene (6 bases). From germline, CDR1 is SGDLS and CDR2 YYNGEE. This CDR3 is built from 14 residues. The V and J ends lost 4 bases and 3 bases respectively, with 14 bases between them.

This rearrangement joins TRBV18 to TRBJ1-1, with a tentative D call TRBD1 (6 bases). CDR1 KGHSH and CDR2 LQKENI come from the germline V gene. CDR3 length: 15 amino acids. The ends were cut back, 3 bases at V and 4 bases at J, with 15 bases in the middle. CDR3 coding DNA: TGTGCCAGCTCACCTCCGGGGAGGGGGGTCACTGAAGCTTTCTTT. Protein product: CASSPPGRGVTEAFF. The full variable domain, completed using reference TRBV18 and TRBJ1-1, is NAGVMQNPRHLVRRRGQEARLRCSPMKGHSHVYWYRQLPEEGLKFMVYLQKENIIDESGMPKERFSAEFPKEGPSILRIQQVVRGDSAAYFCASSPPGRGVTEAFFGQGTRLTVV.

The table lists this clone with a few counts. The rearrangement joins TRBV7-2 to TRBJ2-3; D is possibly TRBD2 (6 bases). The CDR3 sequence is 16 residues long. The germline V gene encodes CDR1 SGHTA and CDR2 FQGNSA. V was trimmed by 3 bases and J by 0 bases, leaving 13 bases between them. Written as DNA, the CDR3 is TGTGCCAGCAGCTTCATCGGGGGATTCAGCACAGATACGCAGTATTTT. This translates into CASSFIGGFSTDTQYF.

V is TRBV27 and J is TRBJ1-1; no clear D. Germline V CDR1 and CDR2: MNHEY, SMNVEV (reference sequence). The CDR3 has 16 residues. The V gene lost 6 bases and the J gene lost 0 bases, with 17 bases spanning the gap. The CDR3 spells CASSKESLSMNTEAFF. CDR3 nucleotide sequence: TGTGCCAGCAGCAAAGAGTCCCTTTCCATGAACACTGAAGCTTTCTTT.

CDR3 bases: TGTGCCAGCAGCCCCGGGAGCTCCAAAGAGACCCAGTACTTC. Protein sequence: CASSPGSSKETQYF. The chain recombines TRBV5-4 with TRBJ2-5; tentatively, D is TRBD2 (6 bases). The CDR3 is 14 residues long. V gave up 4 bases and J gave up 3 bases, with 13 bases separating them. Germline V gene data show CDR1 as SGHNT and CDR2 as YYREEE (reference sequence).

The J gene is TRBJ2-1, the V gene TRBV5-1; 9 bases agree with TRBD2. CDR3 length: 15 residues. Germline V gene data show CDR1 as SGHRS and CDR2 as YFSETQ. The V segment lost 5 bases and the J segment 8 bases; nucleotides outside the gene matches: 11. This CDR3 reads CASSIGGGVWDEQFF. In nucleotides, the CDR3 is TGCGCCAGCAGTATCGGCGGGGGGGTTTGGGATGAGCAGTTCTTC.

This chain uses TRBV6-5 with TRBJ2-3; weak D call: TRBD2 (5 bases). CDR3 length: 13 residues. The V gene's germline CDR1 is MNHEY and CDR2 SVGAGI. Trimming took 6 bases from V and 4 from J, leaving 11 bases between them. The DNA of the CDR3 is TGTGCCAGCAGCCCCCAGAGGGCAGATACGCAGTATTTT. Its protein product is CASSPQRADTQYF.

This chain links TRBV7-2 with TRBJ1-2, with 9 bases lining up with TRBD1. After removal of 5 bases from V and 7 bases from J, the junction contained 11 bases not matched to a gene. Germline V gives CDR1 SGHTA, CDR2 FQGNSA. The CDR3 spans 15 residues. The CDR3 coding sequence is TGTGCCAGCAGCCCCCGACCCGGGACAGGGTTTGGCTACACCTTC. Translating gives CASSPRPGTGFGYTF.

This chain joins TRBV4-1 and TRBJ2-2, with no clear D. V lost 0 bases and J lost 4, with 6 bases in between. The CDR3 covers 14 residues. The germline V gene has CDR1 MGHRA and CDR2 YSYEKL. The CDR3, as DNA: TGCGCCAGCAGCCAAGATCTGAGCACCGGGGAGCTGTTTTTT. Protein: CASSQDLSTGELFF.

This chain uses TRBV19 with TRBJ2-6, with D possibly matching TRBD1 (6 bases). This CDR3 comprises 17 residues. The V gene lost 3 bases and the J gene lost 0 bases, with 12 bases spanning the gap. Germline V gives CDR1 LNHDA, CDR2 SQIVND (reference sequence). CDR3 residues: CASSIPGVPSGANVLTF. In DNA, the CDR3 is TGTGCCAGTAGTATCCCAGGGGTCCCCTCTGGGGCCAACGTCCTGACTTTC.

The V call is TRBV11-2, the J call TRBJ2-2; maybe TRBD1 (6 bases). There are 15 residues in the CDR3. Germline CDR1 reads SGHAT; CDR2 reads FQNNGV. V was trimmed by 5 bases and J by 2 bases, leaving 12 bases between them. The CDR3 DNA reads as TGTGCCAGCAGCCTGCAGGGGATTAACACCGGGGAGCTGTTTTTT. Protein product: CASSLQGINTGELFF.

This rearrangement joins TRBV2 to TRBJ2-5, with D uncertain. The CDR3 consists of 15 residues. Germline assignment: CDR1 SNHLY and CDR2 FYNNEI. Trimming removed 3 bases from V and 1 base from J, with 12 bases in between. The CDR3 protein is CASSEGLHFQETQYF. In DNA, the CDR3 is TGTGCCAGCAGTGAGGGCTTACATTTCCAAGAGACCCAGTACTTC.

DNA of the CDR3: TGCGCCAGCAGCCAGGGGGAGGAGGATACGCAGTATTTT. It translates to CASSQGEEDTQYF. This chain uses TRBV4-3 with TRBJ2-3, with D possibly TRBD2 on 6 matching bases. Trimming shortened V by 3 bases and J by 6 bases, and 10 bases separated the two germline ends. CDR1 and CDR2 (germline): LGHNA, YSLEER. The CDR3 spans 13 residues.

The V gene is TRBV6-2 or TRBV6-3, the J gene TRBJ2-7, with 7 bases matching TRBD2. CDR1 and CDR2 (germline): MNHEY, SVGEGT. The CDR3 has 14 residues. Trimming at V came to 5 bases and at J to 7 bases, leaving 11 bases not matched to a gene. DNA for the CDR3: TGTGCCAGCAGTGCCTCGGGACTAAATCGTGAGCAGTACTTC. This encodes CASSASGLNREQYF.

This clone was counted a single time. The rearrangement joins TRBV11-3 to TRBJ1-1, with D perhaps matching TRBD1 (5 bases). The CDR3 is 13 amino acids. CDR1 is SGHNT and CDR2 is YENEEA in the germline V gene. V lost 5 bases and J 3 bases, leaving 10 bases between the germline ends. The CDR3 DNA is TGTGCCAGCAGCAAGGACACCTACACTGAAGCTTTCTTT. This encodes CASSKDTYTEAFF.

The chain combines TRBV7-3 with TRBJ2-1, with 8 bases aligning to TRBD2. This CDR3 spans 17 amino acids. The ends lost 1 base at V and 5 bases at J; junction bases unmatched: 10. Germline assignment: CDR1 SGHTA and CDR2 FQGTGA. The DNA of the CDR3 is TGTGCCAGCAGCTTAAAGGGCCCCCGGGGGGGCGACAATGAGCAGTTCTTC. It yields the protein CASSLKGPRGGDNEQFF. Looking up the rest from reference TRBV7-3 and TRBJ2-1 gives the full variable domain: GAGVSQTPSNKVTEKGKYVELRCDPISGHTALYWYRQSLGQGPEFLIYFQGTGAADDSGLPNDRFFAVRPEGSVSTLKIQRTERGDSAVYLCASSLKGPRGGDNEQFFGPGTRLTVL.

The genes are TRBV7-2 and TRBJ2-5; 7 nucleotides agree with TRBD1. There are 14 residues in the CDR3. V lost 5 bases to trimming and J lost 4 bases; unmatched junction nucleotides: 7. Germline lookup yields CDR1 SGHTA and CDR2 FQGNSA. CDR3 residues: CASSTGQLRETQYF. CDR3 nucleotide sequence: TGTGCCAGCAGCACGGGACAGCTCAGAGAGACCCAGTACTTC.

The chain is built from TRBV27 and TRBJ2-1, with TRBD2 matching over 12 bases. The J segment lost 12 bases and the V segment lost 2 bases, leaving 8 bases of the junction unmatched. The CDR3 runs to 15 residues. In germline, CDR1 is MNHEY, CDR2 SMNVEV (reference sequence). CDR3 in DNA: TGTGCCAGCAGTTTAGAGACTAGCGGGAGAGGTTGGCAGTTCTTC. Protein product: CASSLETSGRGWQFF.

This chain connects TRBV6-1 to TRBJ1-5, with D perhaps TRBD1 (6 bases). V was cut by 3 bases and J by 0 bases, with 9 bases left in between. The CDR3 is made up of 15 amino acids. In germline, CDR1 is MNHNS, CDR2 SASEGT. CDR3: CASSEGAYSNQPQHF. DNA of the CDR3: TGTGCCAGCAGTGAGGGGGCGTATAGCAATCAGCCCCAGCATTTT.